This TCR beta chain was identified during a study of Graves' ophthalmopathy and Graves' hyperthyroidism. Background on the study: Untreated patients at initial diagnosis provided peripheral blood. The study, taken as a whole, reports: Blood was where most expanded thyroid clonotypes above 0.001 frequency also turned up.

V was pared by 0 bases and J by 6 bases, with 12 bases between. Germline V gene lookup returns CDR1 SGHRS and CDR2 YFSETQ. This CDR3 comprises 15 residues. Disease in donors with ophthalmopathy had moderate-to-severe activity, CAS ≥3, NOSPECS ≥4 and under 3 months' duration. Enrollment excluded any patients with other autoimmune diseases, uncontrolled infections, pregnancy or lactation. This clonotype was detected ten times or more. The antigen remains undetermined. RNA transcripts served as template for amplifying TCR beta CDR3 sequences. HTBI primers were used in a first-round RT-PCR, which preceded a second-round multiplex PCR. TCRdb reanalysed the multiplex PCR reads using MiXCR and keeps one entry per CDR3 protein. The sample consists of about 740,000 distinct CDR3 sequences, roughly 40% of them appearing once.

This TCR was recovered from an adult man with Graves' ophthalmopathy. V and J are TRBV5-1 and TRBJ2-2, with unresolved D. Sequencing input: peripheral blood. The CDR3 coding sequence is TGCGCCAGCAGCTTGGGGGGAAGGACCGCCGGGGAGCTGTTTTTT. Its translation is CASSLGGRTAGELFF.